The clone carrying this T cell receptor (beta chain) was seen only a few times. What it recognizes is unknown. The sample originates from a study of CD8+ T cells in alopecia areata. Overall study context: The tofacitinib course ran for 6 to 18 months and was followed by 6 months off drug.

Trimming removed 7 bases at V and 2 bases at J, with 6 bases between. The germline CDR1 and CDR2 sequences are SQVTM and ANQGSEA. The CDR3 sequence is 12 residues long. Treatment specified: oral pan-JAK inhibitor, 5-10 mg twice daily. As the sequencing template, cDNA was produced by extracting RNA and reverse transcribing it. Clones were read by immunoSEQ multiplex PCR, and TCRdb kept only the in-frame ones, dropping some. The data contain a few hundred thousand clones, more than 30% of them seen just once; the ten biggest clones take up under 0.55%. Study-wide findings and caveats: Tofacitinib yielded significantly lower scalp clonality and fewer expanded CD8+ clones among the top 100. Patients displayed less clarity in TCR sharing than mice, a finding possibly related to HLA. In lesional scalp, particularly from alopecia totalis/universalis, clonality was higher than in normal scalp.

This chain links TRBV29-1 with TRBJ2-6, with D uncertain. This clonotype was obtained from a human donor with alopecia areata. The sample in question was CD4+ T cells sorted from blood, obtained between weeks 30 and 35, from a patient treated with tofacitinib. For the CDR3, the DNA is TGCAGCGGGTACACTGGGGCCAACGTCCTGACTTTC. Translation gives CSGYTGANVLTF.